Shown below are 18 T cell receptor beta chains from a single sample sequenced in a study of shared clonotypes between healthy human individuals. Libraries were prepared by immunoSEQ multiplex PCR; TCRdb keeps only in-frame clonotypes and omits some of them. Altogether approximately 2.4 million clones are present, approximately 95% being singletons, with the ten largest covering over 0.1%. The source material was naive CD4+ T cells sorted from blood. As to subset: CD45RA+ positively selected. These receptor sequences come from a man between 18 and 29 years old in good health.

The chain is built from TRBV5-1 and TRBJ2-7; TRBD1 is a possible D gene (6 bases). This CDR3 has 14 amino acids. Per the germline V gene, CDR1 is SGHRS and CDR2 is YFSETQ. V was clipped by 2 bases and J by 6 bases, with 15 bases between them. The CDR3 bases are TGCGCCAGCAGCTTCAACAGGGAAGGTCTCGAGCAGTACTTC. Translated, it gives CASSFNREGLEQYF.

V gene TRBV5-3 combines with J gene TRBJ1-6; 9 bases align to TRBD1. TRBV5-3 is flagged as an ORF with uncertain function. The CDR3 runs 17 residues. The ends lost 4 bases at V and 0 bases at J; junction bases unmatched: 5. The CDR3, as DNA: TGTGCCAGAAGCACCGGACAGGGGAGCTCCTATAATTCACCCCTCCACTTT. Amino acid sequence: CARSTGQGSSYNSPLHF.

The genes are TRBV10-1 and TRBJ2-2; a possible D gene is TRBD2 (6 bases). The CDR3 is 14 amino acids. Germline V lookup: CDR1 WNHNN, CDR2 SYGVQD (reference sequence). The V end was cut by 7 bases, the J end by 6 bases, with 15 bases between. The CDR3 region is CASTPVSGAGELFF. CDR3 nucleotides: TGCGCCAGCACTCCTGTTAGCGGTGCCGGGGAGCTGTTTTTT.

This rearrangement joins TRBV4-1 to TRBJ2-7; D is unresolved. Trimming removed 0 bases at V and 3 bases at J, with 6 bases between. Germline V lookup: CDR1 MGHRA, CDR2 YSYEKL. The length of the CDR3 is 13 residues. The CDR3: CASSQEGLYEQYF. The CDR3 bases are TGCGCCAGCAGCCAAGAGGGTCTCTACGAGCAGTACTTC.

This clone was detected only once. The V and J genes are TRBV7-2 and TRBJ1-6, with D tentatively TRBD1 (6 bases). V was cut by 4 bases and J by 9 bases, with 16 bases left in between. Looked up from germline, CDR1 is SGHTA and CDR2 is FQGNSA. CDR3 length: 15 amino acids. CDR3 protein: CASSSVPGESSPLHF. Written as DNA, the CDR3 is TGTGCCAGCAGCTCCGTTCCAGGGGAGAGTTCACCCCTCCACTTT.

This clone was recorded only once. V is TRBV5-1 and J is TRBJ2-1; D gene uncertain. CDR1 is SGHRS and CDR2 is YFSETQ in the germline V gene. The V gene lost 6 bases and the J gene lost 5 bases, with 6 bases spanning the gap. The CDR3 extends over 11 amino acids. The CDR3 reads CASMSDNEQFF. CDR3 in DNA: TGCGCCAGCATGTCCGACAATGAGCAGTTCTTC.

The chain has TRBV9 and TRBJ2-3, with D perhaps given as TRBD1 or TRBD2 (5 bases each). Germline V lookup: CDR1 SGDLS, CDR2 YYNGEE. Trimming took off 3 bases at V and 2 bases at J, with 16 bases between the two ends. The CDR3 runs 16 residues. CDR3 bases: TGTGCCAGCAGCGCTCCGCCCGGGACCAACACAGATACGCAGTATTTT. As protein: CASSAPPGTNTDTQYF.

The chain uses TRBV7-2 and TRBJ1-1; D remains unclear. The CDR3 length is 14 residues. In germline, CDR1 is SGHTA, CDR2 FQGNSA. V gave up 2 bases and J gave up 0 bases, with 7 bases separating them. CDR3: CASSLKRMNTEAFF. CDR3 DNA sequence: TGTGCCAGCAGCTTAAAGAGGATGAACACTGAAGCTTTCTTT.

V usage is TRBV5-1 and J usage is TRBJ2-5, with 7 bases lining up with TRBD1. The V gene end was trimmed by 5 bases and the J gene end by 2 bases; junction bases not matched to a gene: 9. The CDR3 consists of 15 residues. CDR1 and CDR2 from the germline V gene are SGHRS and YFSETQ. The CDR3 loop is CASSSTGQKQETQYF. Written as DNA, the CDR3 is TGCGCCAGCAGTTCAACGGGACAGAAACAAGAGACCCAGTACTTC.

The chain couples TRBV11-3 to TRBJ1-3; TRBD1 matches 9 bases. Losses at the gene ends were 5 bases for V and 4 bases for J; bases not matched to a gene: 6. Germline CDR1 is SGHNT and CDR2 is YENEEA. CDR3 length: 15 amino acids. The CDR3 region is CASSLQGAPGNTIYF. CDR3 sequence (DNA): TGTGCCAGCAGCCTACAGGGGGCGCCAGGAAACACCATATATTTT.

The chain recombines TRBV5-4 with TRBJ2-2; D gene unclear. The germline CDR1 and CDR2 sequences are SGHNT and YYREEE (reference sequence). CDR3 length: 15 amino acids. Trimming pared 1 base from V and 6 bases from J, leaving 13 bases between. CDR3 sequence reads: CASSLNSDKPGELFF. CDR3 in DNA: TGTGCCAGCAGCTTGAACAGTGATAAACCCGGGGAGCTGTTTTTT.

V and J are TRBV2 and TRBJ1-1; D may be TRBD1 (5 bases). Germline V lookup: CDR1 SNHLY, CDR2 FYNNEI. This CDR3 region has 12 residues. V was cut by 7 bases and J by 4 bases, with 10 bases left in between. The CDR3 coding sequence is TGTGCCAGCAATATGGGACTCACTGAAGCTTTCTTT. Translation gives CASNMGLTEAFF.

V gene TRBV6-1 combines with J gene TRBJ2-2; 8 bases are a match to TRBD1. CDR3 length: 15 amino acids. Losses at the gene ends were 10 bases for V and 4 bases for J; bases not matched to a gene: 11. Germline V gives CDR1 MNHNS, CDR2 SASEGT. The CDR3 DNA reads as TGTGCCACCGATCCGGCGACAGGGGTCACCGGGGAGCTGTTTTTT. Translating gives CATDPATGVTGELFF.

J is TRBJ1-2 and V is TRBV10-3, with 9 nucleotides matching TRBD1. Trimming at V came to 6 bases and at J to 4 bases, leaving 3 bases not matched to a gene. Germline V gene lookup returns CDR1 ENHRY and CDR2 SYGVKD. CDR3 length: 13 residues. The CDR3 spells CAIRQGAGYGYTF. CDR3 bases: TGTGCCATCAGACAGGGGGCCGGCTATGGCTACACCTTC.

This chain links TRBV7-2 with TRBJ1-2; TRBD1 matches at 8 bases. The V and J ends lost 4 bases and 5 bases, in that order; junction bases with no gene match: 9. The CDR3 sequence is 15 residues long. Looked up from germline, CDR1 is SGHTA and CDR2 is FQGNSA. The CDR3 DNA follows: TGTGCCAGCAGCTCCGGACAGGGTGGGAGATATGGCTACACCTTC. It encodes CASSSGQGGRYGYTF.

The CDR3 DNA reads TGTGCCAGCAGTCCCGGGGACACATATCAGCCCCAGCATTTT. Translated, it gives CASSPGDTYQPQHF. The chain couples TRBV28 to TRBJ1-5; weak D call: TRBD1 (6 bases). V lost 5 bases, J lost 5 bases, and 13 bases lay in between. The CDR3 extends over 14 amino acids. Looked up from germline, CDR1 is MDHEN and CDR2 is SYDVKM.

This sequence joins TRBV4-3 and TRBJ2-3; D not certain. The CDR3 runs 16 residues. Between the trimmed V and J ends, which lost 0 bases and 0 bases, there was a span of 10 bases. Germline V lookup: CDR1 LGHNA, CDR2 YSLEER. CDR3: CASSQDRGVSTDTQYF. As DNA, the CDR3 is TGCGCCAGCAGCCAAGATCGTGGGGTTAGCACAGATACGCAGTATTTT.

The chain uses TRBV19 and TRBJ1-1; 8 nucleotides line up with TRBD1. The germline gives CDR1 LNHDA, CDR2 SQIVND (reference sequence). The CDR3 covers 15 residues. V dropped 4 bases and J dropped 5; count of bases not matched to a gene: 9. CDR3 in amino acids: CASSTRTGILTEAFF. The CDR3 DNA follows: TGTGCCAGTAGTACCCGGACAGGGATTCTAACTGAAGCTTTCTTT.